At least ten counts were recorded for the clone carrying this T cell receptor (beta chain). Molecular barcoded adaptors covering alpha/delta and beta/gamma chains were used on around 400 ng RNA. One entry per CDR3 protein results from TCRdb running MiXCR on the reads. Counted here are about 130,000 distinct CDR3 sequences, about 13% occurring once; the ten biggest clones make up 7% to 9%. The data stem from a study of read filtering for tumor transcriptome and immune sequencing. The source is a donor at least 40 years old with multiple myeloma. The specimen sequenced was a population of CD138-negative cells sorted from bone marrow.

CDR3 residues: CASSLSTQETQYF. The CDR3 nucleotides are TGCGCCAGCAGCTTGAGCACCCAAGAGACCCAGTACTTC. V and J are TRBV5-1 and TRBJ2-5, with no clear D. Germline CDR1 and CDR2: SGHRS and YFSETQ. V lost 1 base to trimming and J lost 1 base, with 5 bases between them. This CDR3 has 13 amino acids.